Listed here are 18 T cell receptor beta chains from one sample, sequenced in a study of T cells after yellow fever vaccination. One entry per CDR3 protein, called by TCRdb with MiXCR from the 5' RACE reads. The sample holds 550,000 to 750,000 distinct CDR3 sequences, roughly 14% seen once. The starting material was PBMCs, obtained on the day of the yellow fever booster vaccination. The receptor source for this set is a young man who received the YFV17D yellow fever vaccine.

V and J are TRBV20-1 and TRBJ2-1, with 10 nucleotides matching TRBD2. Germline V gene lookup returns CDR1 DFQATT and CDR2 SNEGSKA (reference sequence). V lost 4 bases, J lost 9 bases, and 12 bases stayed unmatched. This CDR3 is 15 amino acids long. CDR3 sequence reads: CSATVGSGRESEQFF. The CDR3 DNA is TGCAGTGCTACCGTGGGGAGCGGGAGGGAATCTGAGCAGTTCTTC.

The chain carries TRBV4-3 and TRBJ2-2; perhaps TRBD2 as D (6 bases). The CDR3 loop spans 17 amino acids. Trimming shortened V by 3 bases and J by 6 bases, and 20 bases separated the two germline ends. Looked up from germline, CDR1 is LGHNA and CDR2 is YSLEER. CDR3 DNA sequence: TGCGCCAGCAGCCAGAGCGGAGGGAGGATAATGGCCGGGGAGCTGTTTTTT. Translation gives CASSQSGGRIMAGELFF.

This clonotype was recorded a few times. The V and J genes are TRBV6-2 or TRBV6-3 and TRBJ2-3; a weak D match, TRBD2 (5 bases). Trimming removed 1 base from V and 4 bases from J, with 12 bases in between. Germline V gives CDR1 MNHEY, CDR2 SVGEGT. This CDR3 has 15 amino acids. DNA of the CDR3: TGTGCCAGCAGTTACTTCGTTAGCGACCCAGATACGCAGTATTTT. It codes for CASSYFVSDPDTQYF.

The chain uses TRBV7-2 and TRBJ2-7; the match to TRBD2 covers 10 bases. V lost 4 bases to trimming and J lost 4 bases; unmatched junction nucleotides: 7. The CDR3 sequence is 15 residues long. CDR1 is SGHTA and CDR2 is FQGNSA in the germline V gene. The CDR3 DNA follows: TGTGCCAGCAGCTCTTCGGGACTAGCGAAATACGAGCAGTACTTC. Translated, it gives CASSSSGLAKYEQYF.

The chain combines TRBV4-1 with TRBJ2-1, with 8 bases that match TRBD2. After removal of 1 base from V and 8 bases from J, the junction contained 7 bases not matched to a gene. The CDR3 extends over 15 amino acids. Per germline, CDR1 MGHRA and CDR2 YSYEKL. CDR3 residues: CASSQGLASWDEQFF. CDR3 in DNA: TGCGCCAGCAGCCAAGGACTAGCGAGTTGGGATGAGCAGTTCTTC.

This sequence joins TRBV10-1 and TRBJ2-7; no clear D gene. This CDR3 comprises 11 residues. V was clipped by 10 bases and J by 4 bases, with 11 bases between them. Germline assignment: CDR1 WNHNN and CDR2 SYGVQD (reference sequence). The CDR3 DNA is TGCGCCACCTCATTGGGGTACGAGCAGTACTTC. Translation: CATSLGYEQYF.

The chain recombines TRBV6-1 with TRBJ2-7; 8 bases map to TRBD2. Germline CDR1 MNHNS, CDR2 SASEGT. The V and J ends lost 6 bases and 4 bases, in that order; junction bases with no gene match: 11. CDR3 size: 15 residues. CDR3 in DNA: TGTGCCAGCAGGGCTGATGGGACTAGAAAGTACGAGCAGTACTTC. Encoded protein: CASRADGTRKYEQYF.

This clonotype was seen more than once but under ten times. This sequence joins TRBV19 and TRBJ2-1; TRBD1 agrees at 8 bases. CDR1 and CDR2 from the germline V gene are LNHDA and SQIVND (reference sequence). CDR3 length: 15 residues. After removal of 6 bases from V and 7 bases from J, the junction contained 11 bases not matched to a gene. The DNA of the CDR3 is TGTGCCAGTAGATCCGGGACAGGTTTTGGTAATGAGCAGTTCTTC. The encoded protein is CASRSGTGFGNEQFF.

The gene calls are TRBV4-3 and TRBJ1-2, with D uncertain. Germline V gives CDR1 LGHNA, CDR2 YSLEER. The V gene lost 1 base and the J gene lost 3 bases, with 9 bases spanning the gap. The CDR3 extends over 14 amino acids. CDR3 nucleotide sequence: TGCGCCAGCAGCCAAGGATATACAGACTATGGCTACACCTTC. Translated: CASSQGYTDYGYTF.

This clonotype was counted between two and nine times. The chain is built from TRBV7-2 and TRBJ2-7; no reliable D call. The CDR3 consists of 16 residues. V lost 0 bases and J 3 bases, leaving 15 bases between the germline ends. The germline CDR1 and CDR2 sequences are SGHTA and FQGNSA. The CDR3 loop reads CASSLAEAFRRYEQYF. CDR3 bases: TGTGCCAGCAGCTTAGCCGAGGCGTTCCGCCGCTACGAGCAGTACTTC.

The J gene is TRBJ2-1, the V gene TRBV4-3, with no clear D. Trimming took 0 bases from V and 8 from J, leaving 11 bases between them. Germline CDR1 LGHNA, CDR2 YSLEER. The CDR3 has 14 amino acids. This CDR3 reads CASSQDRVSDEQFF. Written as DNA, the CDR3 is TGCGCCAGCAGCCAAGATCGGGTGTCGGATGAGCAGTTCTTC.

Only a few counts were recorded for this clonotype. This chain uses TRBV7-2 with TRBJ1-1; tentatively, D is TRBD1 (6 bases). CDR3 length: 13 residues. Per the germline V gene, CDR1 is SGHTA and CDR2 is FQGNSA. The ends were cut back, 1 base at V and 6 bases at J, with 9 bases in the middle. CDR3 sequence (DNA): TGTGCCAGCAGCTTAGTCAGGGGCCCTGAAGCTTTCTTT. Protein product: CASSLVRGPEAFF.

Only a few counts were recorded for this clonotype. This chain links TRBV6-2 or TRBV6-3 with TRBJ2-2; a possible D gene is TRBD2 (5 bases). The germline V and J ends were trimmed by 2 bases and 8 bases, with 15 bases remaining between them. Germline CDR1 and CDR2: MNHEY and SVGEGT. The CDR3 is 15 amino acids. The CDR3 loop is CASSYRSSGRGELFF. CDR3 DNA: TGTGCCAGCAGTTACCGCTCCAGCGGCCGGGGGGAGCTGTTTTTT.

The sample holds a few counts of this clonotype. V usage is TRBV5-1 and J usage is TRBJ2-5; 7 nucleotides agree with TRBD2. Germline loops: CDR1 SGHRS, CDR2 YFSETQ. The length of the CDR3 is 14 residues. V shed 7 bases and J 5 bases; nucleotides not matched to a gene: 11. The CDR3 coding sequence is TGCGCCAGCCAAAAGCGGGACTATGGGGAGACCCAGTACTTC. Protein product: CASQKRDYGETQYF.

J is TRBJ2-1 and V is TRBV6-2 or TRBV6-3; 7 bases align to TRBD1. V shed 10 bases and J 6 bases; nucleotides not matched to a gene: 9. Per germline, CDR1 MNHEY and CDR2 SVGEGT. There are 13 residues in the CDR3. The chain's CDR3 is CATSGQYSNEQFF. For the CDR3, the DNA is TGTGCCACTTCGGGACAGTATTCCAATGAGCAGTTCTTC.

Many counts were recorded for this clonotype. The genes are TRBV7-2 and TRBJ2-1; a possible D gene is TRBD2 (6 bases). The V end was cut by 3 bases, the J end by 2 bases, with 8 bases between. The CDR3 is 14 residues long. Germline V gene lookup returns CDR1 SGHTA and CDR2 FQGNSA. CDR3 residues: CASSFSGPYNEQFF. The CDR3 region has the DNA TGTGCCAGCAGCTTTAGCGGCCCCTACAATGAGCAGTTCTTC.

The chain carries TRBV11-2 and TRBJ1-2, with D perhaps TRBD1 (5 bases). The CDR3 runs 14 residues. The germline CDR1 and CDR2 sequences are SGHAT and FQNNGV. Between the trimmed V and J ends, which lost 3 bases and 10 bases, there was a span of 18 bases. The CDR3 DNA is TGTGCCAGCAGCTTTGGTTCAGGTGGGGCAGCCTACACCTTC. This sequence encodes CASSFGSGGAAYTF.

Notes on this clonotype: A junction end diverges from the germline sequence, so it may reflect a read error. This chain uses TRBV15 with TRBJ2-3, with D unclear. This CDR3 is built from 14 residues. Germline assignment: CDR1 LNHNV and CDR2 YYDKDF (reference sequence). CDR3 region: CATSRETPGDTQYF. As DNA, the CDR3 is TGTGCCACCAGCCGAGAGACTCCGGGAGATACGCAGTATTTT.